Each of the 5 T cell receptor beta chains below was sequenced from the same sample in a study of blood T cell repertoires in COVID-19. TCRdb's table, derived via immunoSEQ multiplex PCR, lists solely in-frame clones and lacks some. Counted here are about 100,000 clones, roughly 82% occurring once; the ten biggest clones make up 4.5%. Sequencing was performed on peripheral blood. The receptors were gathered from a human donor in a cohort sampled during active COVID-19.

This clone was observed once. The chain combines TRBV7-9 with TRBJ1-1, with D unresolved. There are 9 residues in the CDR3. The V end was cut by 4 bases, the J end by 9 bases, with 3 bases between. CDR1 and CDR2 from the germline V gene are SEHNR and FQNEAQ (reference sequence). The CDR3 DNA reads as TGTGCCAGCAGCTCTCAAGCTTTCTTT. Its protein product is CASSSQAFF.

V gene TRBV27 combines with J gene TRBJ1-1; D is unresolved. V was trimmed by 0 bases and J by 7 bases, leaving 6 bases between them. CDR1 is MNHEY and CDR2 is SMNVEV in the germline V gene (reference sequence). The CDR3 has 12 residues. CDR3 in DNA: TGTGCCAGCAGTTTATCGAGAGGTGAAGCTTTCTTT. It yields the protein CASSLSRGEAFF.

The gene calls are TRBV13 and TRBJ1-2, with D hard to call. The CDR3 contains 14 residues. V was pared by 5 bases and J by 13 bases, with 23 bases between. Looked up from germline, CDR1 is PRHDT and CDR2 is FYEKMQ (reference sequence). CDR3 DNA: TGTGCCAGCAGCCTCGGACGGAGGCCCCTAACGGTCACCTTC. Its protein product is CASSLGRRPLTVTF.

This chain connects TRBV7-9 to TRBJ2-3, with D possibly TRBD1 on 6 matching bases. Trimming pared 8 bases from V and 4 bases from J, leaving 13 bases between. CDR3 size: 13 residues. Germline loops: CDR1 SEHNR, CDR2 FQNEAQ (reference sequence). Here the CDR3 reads CASATTGPDTQYF. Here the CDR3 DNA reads TGTGCCAGCGCAACTACAGGGCCAGATACGCAGTATTTT.

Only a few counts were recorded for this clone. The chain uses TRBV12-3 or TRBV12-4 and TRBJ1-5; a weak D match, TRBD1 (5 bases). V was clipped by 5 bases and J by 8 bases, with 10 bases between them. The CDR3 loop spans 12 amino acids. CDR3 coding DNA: TGTGCCAGCAGTCAGGGCGTAAAGCCCCAGCATTTT. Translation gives CASSQGVKPQHF.